This T cell receptor (beta chain) was sequenced during a study of blood T cell repertoires in COVID-19. V was pared by 3 bases and J by 1 base, with 9 bases between. Germline V lookup: CDR1 GTSNPN, CDR2 SVGIG (reference sequence). The CDR3 consists of 13 residues. Profiling relied on immunoSEQ multiplex PCR, and the TCRdb table lists in-frame clones only, not all of them. This sample has approximately 130,000 clones, with almost 80% found just once. The chain carries TRBV30 and TRBJ1-1; no firm D call. This clonotype originated in a human donor in a cohort sampled during active COVID-19. The source material was peripheral blood. The CDR3 sequence is CAWSPGRNTEAFF. The CDR3 coding sequence is TGTGCCTGGAGCCCTGGGCGGAACACTGAAGCTTTCTTT.